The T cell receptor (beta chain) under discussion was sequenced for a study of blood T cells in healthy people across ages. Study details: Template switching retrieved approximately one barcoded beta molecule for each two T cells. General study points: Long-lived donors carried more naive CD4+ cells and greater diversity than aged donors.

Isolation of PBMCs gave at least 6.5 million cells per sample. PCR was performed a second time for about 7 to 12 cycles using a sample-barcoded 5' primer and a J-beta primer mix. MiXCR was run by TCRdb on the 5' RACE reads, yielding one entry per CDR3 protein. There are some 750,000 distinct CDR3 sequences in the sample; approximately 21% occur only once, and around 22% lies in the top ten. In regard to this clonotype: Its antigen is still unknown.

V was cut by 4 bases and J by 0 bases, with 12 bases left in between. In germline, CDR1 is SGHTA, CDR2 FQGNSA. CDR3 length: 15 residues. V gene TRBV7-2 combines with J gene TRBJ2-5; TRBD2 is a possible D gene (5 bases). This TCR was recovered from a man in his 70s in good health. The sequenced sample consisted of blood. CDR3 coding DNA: TGTGCCAGCAGCTCCTCCTCTAGCAACCAAGAGACCCAGTACTTC. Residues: CASSSSSSNQETQYF.